This T cell receptor (beta chain) was retrieved from a study of cytomegalovirus exposure and HLA in healthy donors. PCR primers comprised 60 Vbeta and 13 Jbeta primers. Libraries were prepared by immunoSEQ multiplex PCR; TCRdb keeps only in-frame clonotypes and omits some of them. In the table there are around 280,000 clones, 80% to 90% of which are singletons. Deletions cut 4 bases from V and 7 bases from J, with 11 bases between. Germline V gene data show CDR1 as MNHNY and CDR2 as SVGAGI (reference sequence). CDR3 length: 14 amino acids. J is TRBJ1-6 and V is TRBV6-6; no definite D call. Sequencing input: PBMCs. This clonotype was sampled from a woman under 30 in good health and CMV-seronegative. The CDR3 DNA sequence: TGTGCCAGCAGTTCGACGGGATTAAATTCACCCCTCCACTTT. This gives the protein CASSSTGLNSPLHF.